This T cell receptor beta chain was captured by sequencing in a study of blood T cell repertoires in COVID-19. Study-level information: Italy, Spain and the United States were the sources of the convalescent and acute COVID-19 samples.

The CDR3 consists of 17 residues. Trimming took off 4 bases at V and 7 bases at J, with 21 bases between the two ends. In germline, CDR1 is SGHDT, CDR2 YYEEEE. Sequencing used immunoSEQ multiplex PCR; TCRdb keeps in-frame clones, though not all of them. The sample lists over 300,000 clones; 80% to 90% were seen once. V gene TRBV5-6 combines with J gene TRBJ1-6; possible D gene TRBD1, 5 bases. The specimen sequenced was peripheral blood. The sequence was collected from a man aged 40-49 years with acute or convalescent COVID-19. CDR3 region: CASSQAFKGLSNSPLHF. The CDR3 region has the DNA TGTGCCAGCAGCCAGGCATTTAAGGGGTTGAGCAATTCACCCCTCCACTTT.